This entry is about one T cell receptor beta chain. What it binds is not known. V was clipped by 5 bases and J by 3 bases, with 16 bases between them. The CDR3 covers 15 residues. In germline, CDR1 is MNHNS, CDR2 SASEGT. The data were obtained in a study of T cells after yellow fever vaccination. Study-level findings and limits: Abundant bulk-derived clonotypes could contaminate FACS-sorted repertoires. Most clones from primary vaccination resurfaced after the booster (about 95% CD4, over 75% CD8).

From the 5' RACE reads, TCRdb called clonotypes with MiXCR, one entry per CDR3 protein. The sample has 450,000 to 550,000 distinct CDR3 sequences; roughly a fifth are singletons. The source is a man younger than 35 who received the YFV17D yellow fever vaccine. This sequence joins TRBV6-1 and TRBJ1-1; D remains unclear. The sample in question was PBMCs, obtained about 21 days after the first yellow fever vaccination. The DNA of the CDR3 is TGTGCCAGCAGTAGCTTTAGTTGGAGCGACACTGAAGCTTTCTTT. This encodes CASSSFSWSDTEAFF.